This T cell receptor beta chain was sequenced in a study of T-cell memory formation after mild COVID-19. Overall study: TCR clusters were largely donor specific. General study results and limits: In pre-infection memory, a portion of responding clones appeared, which suggested that cross-reactive memory joined. A second wave of clones peaked on day 37, and their SARS-CoV-2 specificity went unconfirmed.

TCR alpha and TCR beta cDNA libraries carrying sample barcodes and UMIs were produced by 5'RACE using constant-segment primers. TCRdb re-derived calls from the 5' RACE reads in MiXCR, one entry per CDR3 protein. In the table there are under 300,000 distinct CDR3 sequences, roughly 18% of which are singletons. V shed 5 bases and J 4 bases; nucleotides not matched to a gene: 10. This CDR3 region has 15 residues. Germline CDR1 is MNHEY and CDR2 is SVGAGI. As concerns this clonotype: The antigen remains undetermined.

The chain employs TRBV6-5 and TRBJ1-2; 7 bases map to TRBD1. The sample was PBMCs or a T cell subset sorted from them (not recorded which). The receptor's source is a man between 18 and 29 years old who had mild COVID-19 (a few samples of this study predate the infection). Cell type and time point are not known. The CDR3 loop reads CASSPLLTGAYGYTF. In nucleotides, the CDR3 is TGTGCCAGCAGTCCTCTACTAACAGGGGCCTATGGCTACACCTTC.